Below are 17 T cell receptor beta chains sequenced from a single sample in a study of T cells after yellow fever vaccination. TCRdb re-called the 5' RACE reads through MiXCR, storing one row per CDR3 protein. The repertoire holds 50,000 or so distinct CDR3 sequences, with roughly 7% as singletons. Material: CD8+ T cells sorted from PBMCs, obtained more than 13 days after the first yellow fever vaccination. The receptors were gathered from a man aged 18 to 29 who received the YFV17D yellow fever vaccine.

This clonotype came up many times. The chain joins TRBV29-1 to TRBJ1-1; no definite D call. V lost 0 bases and J lost 4, with 6 bases in between. Per germline, CDR1 SQVTM and CDR2 ANQGSEA. There are 12 residues in the CDR3. The chain's CDR3 is CSVEDFPTEAFF. CDR3 bases: TGCAGCGTTGAAGATTTTCCCACTGAAGCTTTCTTT.

This clonotype has ten or more counts. The V call is TRBV6-5, the J call TRBJ1-3; D may be TRBD1 (5 bases). This CDR3 contains 15 residues. CDR1 and CDR2 (germline): MNHEY, SVGAGI. Trimming pared 6 bases from V and 0 bases from J, leaving 12 bases between. The CDR3 protein is CASRKGLSSGNTIYF. The DNA for the CDR3 is TGTGCCAGCAGAAAGGGACTCAGCTCTGGAAACACCATATATTTT.

The chain couples TRBV5-1 to TRBJ2-2; D is possibly TRBD1 (6 bases). The ends were cut back, 1 base at V and 13 bases at J, with 17 bases in the middle. The CDR3 totals 14 residues. Per the germline V gene, CDR1 is SGHRS and CDR2 is YFSETQ. The CDR3 nucleotides read TGCGCCAGCAGCTTGAGGGGGAACACCTGGGTGCTGTTTTTT. It yields the protein CASSLRGNTWVLFF.

This clonotype appeared many times. The chain uses TRBV27 and TRBJ1-5, with D possibly being TRBD1 (5 bases). CDR1 is MNHEY, CDR2 SMNVEV, per germline (reference sequence). V was trimmed by 3 bases and J by 4 bases, leaving 10 bases between them. This CDR3 spans 14 amino acids. CDR3 region: CASSFRGTNQPQHF. The CDR3 region has the DNA TGTGCCAGCAGTTTTCGGGGGACTAATCAGCCCCAGCATTTT.

Ten or more counts support this clonotype. The V call is TRBV6-2 or TRBV6-3, the J call TRBJ2-1; D not certain. Trimming shortened V by 0 bases and J by 10 bases, and 13 bases separated the two germline ends. Germline CDR1 reads MNHEY; CDR2 reads SVGEGT. CDR3 size: 14 residues. The CDR3 nucleotides are TGTGCCAGCAGTTACTCGGGCTGGCCAAGAGAGCAGTTCTTC. Translated, it gives CASSYSGWPREQFF.

This clonotype has ten or more counts. The chain joins TRBV27 to TRBJ2-1; TRBD2 might be the D (7 bases). The length of the CDR3 is 14 residues. Trimming removed 2 bases from V and 6 bases from J, with 11 bases in between. The germline CDR1 and CDR2 sequences are MNHEY and SMNVEV (reference sequence). CDR3 sequence (DNA): TGTGCCAGCAGTTTAGGGGGGGCGGTCAATGAGCAGTTCTTC. Translation gives CASSLGGAVNEQFF.

This clonotype was seen at least ten times. This chain connects TRBV27 to TRBJ2-3; the D gene is possibly TRBD2 (5 bases). CDR3 length: 11 amino acids. The germline V gene encodes CDR1 MNHEY and CDR2 SMNVEV (reference sequence). The V end lost 5 bases, the J end lost 11 bases, and 11 bases lay between the germline ends. This CDR3 reads CASSGGFGQYF. DNA for the CDR3: TGTGCCAGCAGTGGAGGCTTCGGGCAGTATTTT.

The sample holds a few counts of this clonotype. The chain joins TRBV7-6 to TRBJ2-7, with TRBD2 matching 8 bases. CDR1 is SGHVS, CDR2 FNYEAQ, per germline. V dropped 3 bases and J dropped 3; count of bases not matched to a gene: 7. This CDR3 spans 15 amino acids. CDR3 DNA: TGTGCCAGCAGCTTTGCCGGGGGGGGGGACTACGAGCAGTACTTC. Translated: CASSFAGGGDYEQYF.

Many counts were recorded for this clonotype. The CDR3 loop is CASRVASLIVTDTQYF. Written as DNA, the CDR3 is TGTGCCAGCCGAGTGGCTAGCCTAATAGTAACAGATACGCAGTATTTT. The V and J genes are TRBV18 and TRBJ2-3, with D perhaps matching TRBD2 (5 bases). Trimming took 8 bases from V and 3 from J, leaving 21 bases between them. Germline V gene data show CDR1 as KGHSH and CDR2 as LQKENI. The CDR3 length is 16 residues.

This clonotype was counted at least ten times. The chain uses TRBV29-1 and TRBJ1-4; D is uncertain. CDR3 length: 13 amino acids. Trimming pared 1 base from V and 8 bases from J, leaving 11 bases between. Per germline, CDR1 SQVTM and CDR2 ANQGSEA. CDR3 sequence (DNA): TGCAGCGTTGAAGCCCCGGGCTCGGAAAAACTGTTTTTT. This codes for CSVEAPGSEKLFF.

This clonotype was seen repeatedly, ten times or more. The V gene is TRBV29-1, the J gene TRBJ2-1; TRBD2 matches at 9 bases. J lost 8 bases, V lost 7 bases, and 15 bases had no gene match. This CDR3 is 15 amino acids long. Germline V lookup: CDR1 SQVTM, CDR2 ANQGSEA. The CDR3 bases are TGCAGCGCCCTAGGAGAGGGTAGCGGGGGTTATGAGCAGTTCTTC. Its translation is CSALGEGSGGYEQFF.

This clonotype was counted at least ten times. J is TRBJ2-2 and V is TRBV25-1; 7 nucleotides align to TRBD1. Trimming removed 6 bases from V and 8 bases from J; junction bases left unmatched: 6. Germline V lookup: CDR1 MGHDK, CDR2 SYGVNS. This CDR3 region has 13 residues. The CDR3 here is CASSKTGAGELFF. In DNA form, the CDR3 reads TGTGCCAGCAGCAAAACAGGGGCTGGGGAGCTGTTTTTT.

This clonotype showed up many times. The V call is TRBV12-3 or TRBV12-4, the J call TRBJ2-1, with TRBD2 identical over 10 bases. This CDR3 is 16 amino acids long. V was pared by 3 bases and J by 6 bases, with 8 bases of the junction left unmatched. In DNA, the CDR3 is TGTGCCAGCAGTTTCGGGGAAGCTAGCGGGGGCAATGAGCAGTTCTTC. It translates to CASSFGEASGGNEQFF.

This clonotype was seen many times. V is TRBV6-1 and J is TRBJ2-7; D assignment may be TRBD1 or TRBD2 (5 bases each). V shed 4 bases and J shed 7 bases, with 8 bases lying between them. The CDR3 length is 11 residues. Germline lookup yields CDR1 MNHNS and CDR2 SASEGT. The CDR3 here is CASSGGWEQYV. Here the CDR3 DNA reads TGTGCCAGCAGTGGGGGGTGGGAGCAGTACGTC.

This clonotype has a count of ten or more. V and J are TRBV15 and TRBJ1-3, with a weak D call TRBD1 (5 bases). V shed 3 bases and J shed 5 bases, with 11 bases lying between them. The germline V gene has CDR1 LNHNV and CDR2 YYDKDF (reference sequence). CDR3 size: 14 residues. The CDR3 sequence: CATSREDTRNTIYF. The CDR3 DNA sequence: TGTGCCACCAGCAGGGAGGACACGCGAAACACCATATATTTT.

A remark on this clonotype: A much bigger clone sits one base away, suggesting this may be a read error. The genes are TRBV12-5 and TRBJ2-1; 11 bases agree with TRBD1. Germline V gives CDR1 LGHNT, CDR2 FRNRAP. This CDR3 contains 17 residues. V trimming: 2 bases; J trimming: 8 bases; junction bases outside the gene matches: 11. The CDR3 DNA reads TGTGCTAGTGGTTTGTTCGGGACAGGGGGTGTTGGGTATGAGCAGTTCTTC. Translated: CASGLFGTGGVGYEQFF.

This clonotype has ten or more counts. This rearrangement joins TRBV5-1 to TRBJ2-5, with D uncertain. Germline-derived CDR1 and CDR2 are SGHRS and YFSETQ. V lost 0 bases, J lost 4 bases, and 16 bases lay in between. The CDR3 length is 16 residues. The CDR3 here is CASSLDPGQKGETQYF. CDR3 coding DNA: TGCGCCAGCAGCTTGGATCCCGGCCAGAAGGGAGAGACCCAGTACTTC.